This T cell receptor beta chain was recovered during a study of cytomegalovirus exposure and HLA in healthy donors. Study conclusions and caveats: It emerged from a later analysis that several of the most significant clusters appeared to be linked to common viral pathogens. Later analysis associated a missense DCLRE1C variant with TCR beta V- and J-gene trimming.

Amplification used 60 Vbeta primers and 13 Jbeta primers. Generated by immunoSEQ multiplex PCR, the TCRdb table keeps only in-frame clones and is missing some. The clone table shows under 150,000 clones, with the ten largest holding 2%. A word on this clone: Its antigen is not identified. One end of the junction varies from germline; a read error may be responsible. The sample contains more than one DNA sequence encoding this CDR3.

CDR3 size: 14 residues. Germline CDR1 is MNHNS and CDR2 is SASEGT. This receptor was identified in a woman aged 55-69 years in good health and CMV-seronegative. The J gene is TRBJ1-1, the V gene TRBV6-1; 9 bases match TRBD1. Source material: PBMCs. The CDR3 region is CASSEGTGNTEAFF. The CDR3 coding sequence is TGTGCCAGCAGTGAGGGGACAGGGAACACTGAGGCTTTCTTT.